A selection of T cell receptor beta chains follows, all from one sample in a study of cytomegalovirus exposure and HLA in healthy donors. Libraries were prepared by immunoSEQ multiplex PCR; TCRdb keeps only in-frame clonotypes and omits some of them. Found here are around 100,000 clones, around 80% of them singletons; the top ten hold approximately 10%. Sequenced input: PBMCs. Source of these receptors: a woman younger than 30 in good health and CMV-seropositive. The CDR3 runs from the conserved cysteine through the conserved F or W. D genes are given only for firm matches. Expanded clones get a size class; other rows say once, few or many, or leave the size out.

CASSGSSLRTYEQYF	TGTGCCAGCTCAGGCTCTAGCTTAAGGACCTACGAGCAGTACTTC	NA	TRBJ2-7	NA	TRBV18
CASSEAQLVGLFTSPYNEQFF	TGTGCCAGCAGTGAAGCGCAATTAGTTGGGCTCTTTACTAGCCCCTACAATGAGCAGTTCTTC	NA	TRBJ2-1	NA	TRBV6-1
CAISGDTASGYTF	TGTGCCATCAGTGGGGACACTGCTAGCGGCTACACCTTC	once	TRBJ1-2	NA	TRBV10-3
CASSPTGYSVGANVLTF	TGTGCCAGTAGTCCGACAGGGTACTCTGTGGGGGCCAACGTCCTGACTTTC	NA	TRBJ2-6	TRBD1	TRBV19
CASSFPAGAADTQYF	TGCGCCAGCAGCTTTCCTGCGGGAGCGGCGGATACGCAGTATTTT	NA	TRBJ2-3	TRBD2	TRBV5-1
CASSLGGPYGYTF	TGCGCCAGCAGCTTGGGGGGCCCCTATGGCTACACCTTC	once	TRBJ1-2	NA	TRBV5-1
CASSSRSNNEQFF	TGTGCCAGCAGCTCGCGCTCTAACAATGAGCAGTTCTTC	NA	TRBJ2-1	NA	TRBV7-7
CASTRLAGVADTQYF	TGTGCCAGCACTCGACTAGCGGGGGTGGCAGATACGCAGTATTTT	NA	TRBJ2-3	TRBD2	TRBV2
CASSLGAGGGNQPQHF	TGTGCCAGCAGCTTGGGAGCAGGAGGCGGCAATCAGCCCCAGCATTTT	NA	TRBJ1-5	NA	TRBV5-6
CASSVGAGYSYEQYF	TGTGCCAGCAGCGTAGGGGCGGGATACTCCTACGAGCAGTACTTC	NA	TRBJ2-7	NA	TRBV9
CASSLAGGSGRADTQYF	TGCGCCAGCAGCCTGGCGGGTGGTAGCGGGAGGGCAGATACGCAGTATTTT	NA	TRBJ2-3	TRBD2	TRBV10-1
CASSTWRSEAFF	TGTGCCAGCAGCACCTGGAGGTCAGAAGCTTTCTTT	NA	TRBJ1-1	NA	TRBV27
CASSPYGRGYEQYF	TGTGCCAGCAGCCCCTACGGCAGGGGCTACGAGCAGTACTTC	few	TRBJ2-7	NA	TRBV27
CASSLEWHQETQYF	TGTGCCAGCAGCTTAGAGTGGCACCAAGAGACCCAGTACTTC	NA	TRBJ2-5	NA	TRBV7-9
CASSPRPPGLTYNEQFF	TGTGCCAGCAGCCCACGGCCCCCTGGACTCACCTACAATGAGCAGTTCTTC	few	TRBJ2-1	NA	TRBV7-2
CASKMGARANPVCEQYF	TGTGCCAGTAAAATGGGTGCGCGGGCCAATCCGGTATGCGAGCAGTACTTC	NA	TRBJ2-7	NA	TRBV19
CASQTAYGYTF	TGCGCCAGCCAGACAGCCTATGGCTACACCTTC	NA	TRBJ1-2	NA	TRBV10-2
CASSGGLAGTTGELFF	TGTGCCAGCAGCGGTGGACTAGCGGGAACCACCGGGGAGCTGTTTTTT	once	TRBJ2-2	TRBD2	TRBV9
CASSPFSISGGAGDTQYF	TGTGCCAGCAGTCCCTTTTCCATTAGCGGGGGGGCCGGGGATACGCAGTATTTT	NA	TRBJ2-3	TRBD2	TRBV27